These 27 T cell receptor beta chains came from one sample sequenced in a study of OX40 agonist ivuxolimab in advanced cancers. Clones were read by immunoSEQ multiplex PCR, and TCRdb kept only the in-frame ones, dropping some. Of some 77,000 clones in the sample, 65% to 85% were seen once. The sample in question was CD4+ or CD8+ T cells sorted from blood, obtained in a trial of the OX40 agonist ivuxolimab. The receptors were sampled from an adult with an advanced solid tumor such as melanoma, head and neck, liver or kidney cancer.

This clone showed up just a few times. This chain connects TRBV4-3 to TRBJ1-1; D is possibly TRBD1 (6 bases). V was clipped by 5 bases and J by 3 bases, with 16 bases between them. The germline CDR1 and CDR2 sequences are LGHNA and YSLEER. This CDR3 region has 15 residues. The CDR3 reads CASSVQPGEDTEAFF. The CDR3 DNA reads as TGCGCCAGCAGCGTTCAACCAGGGGAGGACACTGAAGCTTTCTTT.

The CDR3 reads CAGGRVASNQPQHF. The DNA of the CDR3 is TGTGCAGGGGGAAGGGTGGCTAGCAATCAGCCCCAGCATTTT. The chain joins TRBV19 to TRBJ1-5, with D possibly being TRBD1 (6 bases). This CDR3 region has 14 residues. Germline V lookup: CDR1 LNHDA, CDR2 SQIVND (reference sequence). Full variable domain (outside the CDR3, taken from reference TRBV19 and TRBJ1-5): DGGITQSPKYLFRKEGQNVTLSCEQNLNHDAMYWYRQDPGQGLRLIYYSQIVNDFQKGDIAEGYSVSREKKESFPLTVTSAQKNPTAFYLCAGGRVASNQPQHFGDGTRLSIL.

The V and J genes are TRBV30 and TRBJ1-1; unclear D gene. Trimming removed 1 base from V and 5 bases from J, with 5 bases in between. The CDR3 is 11 amino acids. The germline V gene has CDR1 GTSNPN and CDR2 SVGIG (reference sequence). The DNA for the CDR3 is TGTGCCTGGAGTGGACAAACTGAAGCTTTCTTT. This encodes CAWSGQTEAFF. Full variable domain (remainder filled in from reference TRBV30 and TRBJ1-1): SQTIHQWPATLVQPVGSPLSLECTVEGTSNPNLYWYRQAAGRGLQLLFYSVGIGQISSEVPQNLSASRPQDRQFILSSKKLLLSDSGFYLCAWSGQTEAFFGQGTRLTVV.

This chain uses TRBV4-2 with TRBJ1-5; tentatively, D is TRBD1 (5 bases). The CDR3 has 15 residues. In germline, CDR1 is LGHNA, CDR2 YNFKEQ. Trimming pared 0 bases from V and 3 bases from J, leaving 9 bases between. CDR3 nucleotides: TGTGCCAGCAGCCAAGATACAGGCCCCAATCAGCCCCAGCATTTT. Translated: CASSQDTGPNQPQHF.

This clone came up once. The rearrangement joins TRBV7-9 to TRBJ2-3; D may be TRBD1 (5 bases). Trimming cost V 1 base and J 0 bases, with 11 bases left between them. The germline V gene encodes CDR1 SEHNR and CDR2 FQNEAQ (reference sequence). CDR3 size: 16 residues. CDR3 amino acids: CASSLGTPTSTDTQYF. The CDR3 DNA reads TGTGCCAGCAGCTTAGGGACACCAACTAGCACAGATACGCAGTATTTT.

This chain uses TRBV6-5 with TRBJ1-1; no reliable D call. The CDR3 has 11 residues. The germline V gene encodes CDR1 MNHEY and CDR2 SVGAGI. V lost 7 bases and J lost 6, with 9 bases in between. The CDR3 DNA reads TGTGCCAGCACTCGAGGAGCTGAAGCTTTCTTT. Translated, it gives CASTRGAEAFF.

The chain uses TRBV18 and TRBJ1-1; D may be TRBD1 (5 bases). The V and J ends lost 2 bases and 4 bases respectively, with 14 bases between them. Per the germline V gene, CDR1 is KGHSH and CDR2 is LQKENI. The CDR3 sequence is 15 residues long. CDR3 region: CASSPIKGMGTEAFF. CDR3 sequence (DNA): TGTGCCAGCTCACCAATTAAGGGGATGGGCACTGAAGCTTTCTTT.

V gene TRBV5-4 combines with J gene TRBJ2-7; 12 bases line up with TRBD2. The CDR3 has 16 residues. CDR1 is SGHNT, CDR2 YYREEE, per germline (reference sequence). The V segment lost 4 bases and the J segment 0 bases; nucleotides outside the gene matches: 5. CDR3 DNA: TGTGCCAGCAGCCACCCACTAGCGGGGGGCTCCTACGAGCAGTACTTC. Amino acid sequence: CASSHPLAGGSYEQYF.

This clone appeared a single time. The chain joins TRBV10-3 to TRBJ1-4; the match to TRBD1 covers 8 bases. Germline assignment: CDR1 ENHRY and CDR2 SYGVKD. The J segment lost 8 bases and the V segment lost 6 bases, leaving 8 bases of the junction unmatched. This CDR3 has 14 amino acids. DNA for the CDR3: TGTGCCATCAGCGGACAGGGAATGGGGGAAAAACTGTTTTTT. Protein: CAISGQGMGEKLFF.

In its sample, this clone was seen once. CDR3 in DNA: TGTGCCAGCAGATACGCGGGGGGCAGCGGAAACACCATATATTTT. The encoded protein is CASRYAGGSGNTIYF. This chain links TRBV7-2 with TRBJ1-3; a possible D gene is TRBD1 (6 bases). This CDR3 region has 15 residues. V was clipped by 6 bases and J by 4 bases, with 16 bases between them. CDR1 is SGHTA, CDR2 FQGNSA, per germline.

This clone occurred once. The V and J genes are TRBV5-8 and TRBJ2-7, with 9 positions matching TRBD1. This CDR3 is built from 15 residues. Germline V CDR1 and CDR2: SGHTS, YDEGEE. V lost 4 bases, J lost 5 bases, and 10 bases stayed unmatched. CDR3 nucleotides: TGTGCCAGCAGCCCTACCGGGACAGGGTTGAACGAGCAGTACTTC. The encoded protein is CASSPTGTGLNEQYF.

The V call is TRBV28, the J call TRBJ1-2; no clear D. Germline V CDR1 and CDR2: MDHEN, SYDVKM. The CDR3 covers 14 residues. V was clipped by 6 bases and J by 5 bases, with 16 bases between them. Written as DNA, the CDR3 is TGTGCCAGCAGCCTCACAGTTGTGGTATATGGCTACACCTTC. Translation: CASSLTVVVYGYTF.

The chain links TRBV2 to TRBJ1-1, with a tentative D call TRBD1 (5 bases). The CDR3 is 12 amino acids. Germline-derived CDR1 and CDR2 are SNHLY and FYNNEI. V dropped 3 bases and J dropped 11 bases, with 13 bases sitting between them. This CDR3 reads CASSEGVGEAFF. For the CDR3, the DNA is TGTGCCAGCAGTGAGGGGGTAGGGGAGGCTTTCTTT.

About this clone: The same CDR3 is also encoded by other DNA sequences in this sample. The chain recombines TRBV30 with TRBJ1-5; possible D gene TRBD1, 6 bases. The CDR3 runs to 14 residues. CDR1 and CDR2 from the germline V gene are GTSNPN and SVGIG (reference sequence). Trimming left V 3 bases short and J 1 base short, with 10 bases between. As DNA, the CDR3 is TGTGCCTGGAGCGTAGGGGGAAGCAATCAGCCCCAGCATTTT. As protein: CAWSVGGSNQPQHF.

V gene TRBV13 combines with J gene TRBJ2-1; D is ambiguous. In germline, CDR1 is PRHDT, CDR2 FYEKMQ (reference sequence). V was pared by 5 bases and J by 4 bases, with 12 bases between. The CDR3 has 14 residues. CDR3 sequence: CASSHTDLYNEQFF. The CDR3 bases are TGTGCCAGCAGCCACACAGACTTATACAATGAGCAGTTCTTC.

The rearrangement joins TRBV13 to TRBJ1-1; 9 bases fit TRBD1. V shed 5 bases and J 8 bases; nucleotides not matched to a gene: 15. The length of the CDR3 is 16 residues. From germline, CDR1 is PRHDT and CDR2 FYEKMQ (reference sequence). The CDR3 spells CASSTTGGASNSEAFF. Here the CDR3 DNA reads TGTGCCAGCAGCACCACAGGGGGCGCAAGTAATTCCGAAGCTTTCTTT.

This clone was observed once. The chain has TRBV11-3 and TRBJ2-1; possible D gene TRBD2, 6 bases. V lost 0 bases, J lost 4 bases, and 7 bases lay in between. The CDR3 sequence is 14 residues long. Germline-derived CDR1 and CDR2 are SGHNT and YENEEA. The CDR3 sequence: CASSLDGGYNEQFF. The DNA for the CDR3 is TGTGCCAGCAGCTTAGATGGGGGGTACAATGAGCAGTTCTTC.

The chain carries TRBV4-1 and TRBJ2-7; 7 bases are a match to TRBD1. V dropped 5 bases and J dropped 2; count of bases not matched to a gene: 9. Germline V gene sequence: CDR1 MGHRA, CDR2 YSYEKL. This CDR3 has 15 amino acids. CDR3 DNA sequence: TGCGCCAGCAGCGCAGCCGGGACAGAGGCCTACGAGCAGTACTTC. Amino acids: CASSAAGTEAYEQYF.

The V call is TRBV5-1, the J call TRBJ2-7, with TRBD2 matching 8 bases. Germline loops: CDR1 SGHRS, CDR2 YFSETQ. The CDR3 length is 16 residues. Trimming cost V 0 bases and J 5 bases; bases outside gene matches: 10. The CDR3 region has the DNA TGCGCCAGCAGCTTGGCCGCCGGGAGGGCCAGGAACGAGCAGTACTTC. Its translation: CASSLAAGRARNEQYF.

This chain joins TRBV2 and TRBJ1-5; D gene unclear. V was pared by 9 bases and J by 7 bases, with 13 bases between. This CDR3 contains 12 residues. Germline-derived CDR1 and CDR2 are SNHLY and FYNNEI. The CDR3 protein is CARGGPGQPQHF. As DNA, the CDR3 is TGTGCCAGAGGAGGTCCCGGACAGCCCCAGCATTTT.

The rearrangement uses TRBV19 and TRBJ1-1; no reliable D call. The CDR3 is 13 residues long. Trimming removed 4 bases at V and 1 base at J, with 7 bases between. The germline V gene encodes CDR1 LNHDA and CDR2 SQIVND (reference sequence). The CDR3 here is CASSTLTNTEAFF. In DNA form, the CDR3 reads TGTGCCAGTAGTACTTTGACGAACACTGAAGCTTTCTTT.

The V call is TRBV19, the J call TRBJ1-1, with D unresolved. The germline V and J ends were trimmed by 4 bases and 5 bases, with 11 bases remaining between them. The CDR3 is 13 residues long. Per the germline V gene, CDR1 is LNHDA and CDR2 is SQIVND (reference sequence). CDR3 DNA: TGTGCCAGTAGTAGGGTCGGAGGGACTGAAGCTTTCTTT. Translated, it gives CASSRVGGTEAFF.

The chain uses TRBV29-1 and TRBJ1-1, with D maybe TRBD1 (5 bases). CDR3 length equals 12 residues. Deletions cut 4 bases from V and 5 bases from J, with 11 bases between. Germline CDR1 is SQVTM and CDR2 is ANQGSEA. Here the CDR3 reads CSVVGGGTEAFF. The CDR3 region has the DNA TGCAGCGTTGTGGGGGGTGGAACTGAAGCTTTCTTT.

This sequence joins TRBV29-1 and TRBJ2-2; 8 nucleotides line up with TRBD2. The germline gives CDR1 SQVTM, CDR2 ANQGSEA. The trim removed 4 bases at V and 4 bases at J, leaving 5 bases unmatched. The CDR3 runs 14 residues. This CDR3 reads CSVAAGVVTGELFF. The DNA for the CDR3 is TGCAGCGTTGCAGCGGGAGTTGTCACCGGGGAGCTGTTTTTT.

The gene calls are TRBV7-9 and TRBJ2-2, with TRBD2 matching over 7 bases. Germline V lookup: CDR1 SEHNR, CDR2 FQNEAQ (reference sequence). Trimming took 4 bases from V and 4 from J; bases not matched to a gene: 12. The CDR3 spans 17 residues. Written as DNA, the CDR3 is TGTGCCAGCAGCTCTCACCGGACTAGACTGGGCACCGGGGAGCTGTTTTTT. Its translation: CASSSHRTRLGTGELFF.

CDR3 region: CASTTTTGTGGFPPYEQYF. The CDR3 nucleotides are TGTGCCAGCACCACCACCACCGGGACAGGGGGTTTCCCCCCCTACGAGCAGTACTTC. The chain carries TRBV7-6 and TRBJ2-7; the match to TRBD1 covers 11 bases. Germline trimming cut 7 bases from V and 2 bases from J; bases unmatched to any gene: 19. Germline V lookup: CDR1 SGHVS, CDR2 FNYEAQ. The CDR3 length is 19 residues.

The V and J genes are TRBV5-1 and TRBJ2-3; 10 bases match TRBD1. From germline, CDR1 is SGHRS and CDR2 YFSETQ. The length of the CDR3 is 18 residues. The junction had 12 bases not matched to a gene; V was cut back by 4 bases and J by 1 base. As DNA, the CDR3 is TGCGCCAGCAGCCCCTGGGACAGGGGAGGTTGGGGCACAGATACGCAGTATTTT. This sequence encodes CASSPWDRGGWGTDTQYF.